The present T cell receptor beta chain was sequenced within a study of cytomegalovirus exposure and HLA in healthy donors. Vbeta (60) and Jbeta (13) primers were used in the PCR. The assay was immunoSEQ multiplex PCR, and TCRdb's table has in-frame clones only and misses some. The data show 100,000 or so clones, 70% to 80% seen once. The CDR3 runs 15 residues. Germline assignment: CDR1 MNHNS and CDR2 SASEGT. The V end lost 5 bases, the J end lost 0 bases, and 14 bases lay between the germline ends. The chain joins TRBV6-1 to TRBJ2-7; tentatively, D is TRBD1 (6 bases). This TCR was recovered from a female donor in good health and CMV-seropositive. Source material: PBMCs. The CDR3 nucleotides read TGTGCCAGCAGTACTAGACAGGACCCCTCCTACGAGCAGTACTTC. Its translation is CASSTRQDPSYEQYF.